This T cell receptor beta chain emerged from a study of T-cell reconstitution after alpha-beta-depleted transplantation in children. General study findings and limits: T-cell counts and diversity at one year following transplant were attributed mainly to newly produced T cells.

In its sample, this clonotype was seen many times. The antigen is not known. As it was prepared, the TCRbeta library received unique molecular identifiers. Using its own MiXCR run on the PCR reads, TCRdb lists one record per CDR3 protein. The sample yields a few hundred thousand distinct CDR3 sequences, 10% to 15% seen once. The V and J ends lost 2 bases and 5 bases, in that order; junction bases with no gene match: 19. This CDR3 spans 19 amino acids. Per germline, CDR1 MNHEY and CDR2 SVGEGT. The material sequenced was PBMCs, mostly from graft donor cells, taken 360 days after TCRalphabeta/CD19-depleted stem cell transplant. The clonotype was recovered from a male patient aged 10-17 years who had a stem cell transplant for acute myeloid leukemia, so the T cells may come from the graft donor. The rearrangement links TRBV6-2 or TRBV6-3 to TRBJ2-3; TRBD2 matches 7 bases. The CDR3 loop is CASSYKASGRRGEQDTQYF. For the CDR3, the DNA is TGTGCCAGCAGTTACAAGGCTAGCGGCCGAAGAGGGGAACAAGATACGCAGTATTTT.